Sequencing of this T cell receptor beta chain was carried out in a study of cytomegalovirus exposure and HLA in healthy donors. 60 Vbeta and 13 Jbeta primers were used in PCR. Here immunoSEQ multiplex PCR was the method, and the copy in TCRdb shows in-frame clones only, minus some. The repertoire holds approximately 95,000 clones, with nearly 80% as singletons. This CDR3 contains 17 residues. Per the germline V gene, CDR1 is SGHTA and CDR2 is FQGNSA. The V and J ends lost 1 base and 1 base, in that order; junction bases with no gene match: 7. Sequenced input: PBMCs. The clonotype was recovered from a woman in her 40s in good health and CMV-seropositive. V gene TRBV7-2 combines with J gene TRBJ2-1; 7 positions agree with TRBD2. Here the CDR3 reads CASSLVDPSGSYNEQFF. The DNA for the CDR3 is TGTGCCAGCAGCTTAGTTGACCCTAGCGGATCCTACAATGAGCAGTTCTTC.